This T cell receptor (beta chain) comes out of a study of stem cell transplantation in POMP-related autoinflammatory disease. Whole-study findings and limits: Patients with PRAID showed a restricted number of unique TRB V-J gene pairings. PRAID patients trended toward lower TRB diversity and higher clonality in all analyzed T-cell subsets.

The assay was immunoSEQ multiplex PCR, and TCRdb's table has in-frame clones only and misses some. The table shows roughly 8,500 clones, with approximately 90% occurring only once. This clone has more than one count but fewer than ten. No antigen is known for it. The CDR3 totals 14 residues. CDR1 and CDR2 (germline): SGHVS, FNYEAQ. The ends were cut back, 5 bases at V and 5 bases at J, with 13 bases in the middle. The sequence was collected from a human donor with POMP-related autoinflammation and immune dysregulation (PRAID). The sample in question was CD8+ T cells from PBMCs, obtained before stem cell transplantation. The chain carries TRBV7-6 and TRBJ1-5; maybe TRBD1 (5 bases). The CDR3 loop reads CASSLGSGDQPQHF. CDR3 coding DNA: TGTGCCAGCAGCCTAGGTTCGGGGGATCAGCCCCAGCATTTT.